This is a list of T cell receptor beta chains from one sample in a study of T-cell reconstitution after alpha-beta-depleted transplantation in children. Via MiXCR, TCRdb re-called the PCR reads, giving one row per CDR3 protein. The sample holds about 400,000 distinct CDR3 sequences, 13% seen once. The sample consisted of PBMCs, taken from the stem cell graft. The source of these receptors is a human donor who donated a stem cell graft to a child with Fanconi anemia. CDR3s include the opening cysteine and the closing phenylalanine or tryptophan. Fields, in order: CDR3 length, V gene, clone size, J gene, D gene, CDR3 protein, CDR3 DNA. A D gene is named only where the DNA matches it firmly. Some rows have no size entry. The others give once, few or many, or a class for an expanded clone.

>15|TRBV10-2|.|TRBJ2-1|.
CASEPGMGPYNEQFF
TGCGCCAGCGAACCAGGGATGGGACCCTACAATGAGCAGTTCTTC
>15|TRBV5-1|few|TRBJ1-1|.
CASSPTPAGDTEAFF
TGCGCCAGCAGCCCCACCCCTGCGGGTGACACTGAAGCTTTCTTT
>14|TRBV11-2|.|TRBJ1-1|.
CASSRPELTTEAFF
TGTGCCAGCAGCCGGCCGGAGTTGACCACTGAAGCTTTCTTT
>14|TRBV2|few|TRBJ2-4|.
CASSASTGRGIQYF
TGTGCCAGCAGTGCCTCGACAGGGAGGGGCATTCAGTACTTC
>14|TRBV4-3|few|TRBJ2-2|.
CASSLLEGSGELFF
TGCGCCAGCAGCCTGCTGGAAGGGTCCGGGGAGCTGTTTTTT
>13|TRBV10-3|.|TRBJ2-5|TRBD2
CAIRAGAQETQYF
TGTGCCATCAGAGCGGGGGCCCAAGAGACCCAGTACTTC
>14|TRBV7-9|few|TRBJ2-3|.
CASSPQVFLDTQYF
TGTGCCAGCAGCCCTCAAGTCTTTCTGGATACGCAGTATTTT
>15|TRBV5-1|many|TRBJ1-3|.
CASSWDTRAGNTIYF
TGCGCCAGCAGTTGGGACACCCGTGCTGGAAACACCATATATTTT
>13|TRBV2|.|TRBJ1-3|.
CASIGQSRNTIYF
TGTGCCAGCATCGGACAGAGTAGAAACACCATATATTTT
>19|TRBV4-2|few|TRBJ2-1|TRBD2
CASSQGLAGGPSSYNEQFF
TGTGCCAGCAGCCAAGGGCTAGCGGGGGGGCCGAGCTCCTACAATGAGCAGTTCTTC
>15|TRBV7-7|once|TRBJ2-5|TRBD2
CVSSLGAGGWQTQYF
TGTGTCAGCAGCTTAGGAGCCGGGGGGTGGCAGACCCAGTACTTC
>14|TRBV20-1|.|TRBJ2-1|.
CSARDPSSRNEQFF
TGCAGTGCTAGAGATCCCAGTAGCCGGAATGAGCAGTTCTTC
>15|TRBV3-1|.|TRBJ1-1|.
CASSQGPQVNTEAFF
TGTGCCAGCAGCCAAGGGCCCCAGGTGAACACTGAAGCTTTCTTT
>15|TRBV5-6|few|TRBJ1-5|.
CASSLGTSLNRPQHF
TGTGCCAGCAGCTTGGGGACAAGCCTAAATCGGCCCCAGCATTTT
>17|TRBV28|few|TRBJ2-6|TRBD2
CASSTPSRGVGANVLTF
TGTGCCAGCAGTACCCCTTCCCGGGGGGTTGGGGCCAACGTCCTGACTTTC
>15|TRBV15|many|TRBJ2-2|TRBD2
CATSREAGRTGELFF
TGTGCCACCAGCCGAGAAGCGGGGCGGACCGGGGAGCTGTTTTTT
>14|TRBV6-2/TRBV6-3|.|TRBJ1-6|.
CASSPARYNSPLHF
TGTGCCAGCAGCCCAGCCCGTTACAATTCACCCCTCCACTTT
>14|TRBV5-1|many|TRBJ2-5|.
CASSLMGQQETQYF
TGCGCCAGCAGCTTGATGGGCCAGCAAGAGACCCAGTACTTC
>14|TRBV7-2|.|TRBJ1-2|TRBD1
CASSPRTGLFGYTF
TGTGCCAGCAGCCCAAGGACAGGGTTGTTTGGCTACACCTTC
>13|TRBV20-1|few|TRBJ2-5|.
CSAGRTQEETQYF
TGCAGTGCCGGCAGGACACAAGAGGAGACCCAGTACTTC
>15|TRBV6-2/TRBV6-3|few|TRBJ2-5|.
CASSPESGIQETQYF
TGTGCCAGCAGTCCGGAGAGCGGCATCCAAGAGACCCAGTACTTC
>15|TRBV2|few|TRBJ1-4|.
CASIDREAMSEKLFF
TGTGCCAGCATAGACCGGGAAGCTATGAGTGAAAAACTGTTTTTT
>14|TRBV9|few|TRBJ2-2|.
CASSVEPNTGELFF
TGTGCCAGCAGCGTAGAACCGAACACCGGGGAGCTGTTTTTT
>14|TRBV9|.|TRBJ2-2|.
CASREAAFAGELFF
TGTGCCAGCAGGGAGGCTGCCTTTGCCGGGGAGCTGTTTTTT
>14|TRBV9|few|TRBJ1-3|.
CASSVGIGPLDLYF
TGTGCCAGCAGCGTGGGGATTGGTCCACTAGACCTATATTTT
>13|TRBV29-1|many|TRBJ1-1|TRBD1
CSAKGGPNTEAFF
TGCAGCGCAAAAGGGGGCCCGAACACTGAAGCTTTCTTT
>16|TRBV25-1|once|TRBJ1-2|.
CASRSPGLHARGGYTF
TGTGCCAGCAGATCCCCGGGACTCCACGCTAGGGGTGGCTACACCTTC
>14|TRBV29-1|.|TRBJ2-3|.
CSVQTNPSTDTQYF
TGCAGCGTCCAGACCAACCCTAGCACAGATACGCAGTATTTT
>14|TRBV4-1|few|TRBJ2-2|.
CASNSIGGTGELFF
TGCGCCAGCAACTCTATAGGTGGCACCGGGGAGCTGTTTTTT
>11|TRBV20-1|.|TRBJ1-1|.
CSASARTEAFF
TGCAGTGCTAGCGCCCGAACTGAAGCTTTCTTT
>15|TRBV5-6|.|TRBJ2-1|.
CASSFPSGPRDEQFF
TGTGCCAGCAGCTTCCCTTCGGGACCTAGGGATGAGCAGTTCTTC
>13|TRBV6-5|few|TRBJ2-4|.
CASSYSGENIQYF
TGTGCCAGCAGTTACTCAGGGGAAAACATTCAGTACTTC
>14|TRBV5-1|.|TRBJ1-5|.
CASSLGGWNQPQHF
TGCGCCAGCAGCTTGGGAGGTTGGAATCAGCCCCAGCATTTT
>14|TRBV12-3/TRBV12-4|few|TRBJ2-2|.
CASSTIQGTGELFF
TGTGCCAGCAGTACCATTCAGGGCACCGGGGAGCTGTTTTTT
>14|TRBV6-6|many|TRBJ1-5|TRBD1
CASSQTGTGQPQHF
TGTGCCAGCAGTCAGACAGGGACAGGTCAGCCCCAGCATTTT
>16|TRBV12-3/TRBV12-4|many|TRBJ2-2|TRBD2
CASSFFAGGNTGELFF
TGTGCCAGCAGTTTCTTTGCGGGGGGGAACACCGGGGAGCTGTTTTTT
>13|TRBV20-1|few|TRBJ1-2|.
CSARDASLRGYTF
TGCAGTGCTCGGGACGCAAGTCTTAGGGGCTACACCTTC
>14|TRBV20-1|.|TRBJ2-2|TRBD2
CSVGTSGATGELFF
TGCAGTGTCGGGACTAGCGGGGCCACCGGGGAGCTGTTTTTT
>17|TRBV4-3|.|TRBJ1-2|.
CASSQVFIQGRVHGYTF
TGCGCCAGCAGCCAAGTATTTATTCAGGGCAGGGTGCATGGCTACACCTTC
>17|TRBV7-2|few|TRBJ2-2|TRBD1
CASSLGDRRGRTGELFF
TGTGCCAGCAGCTTGGGGGATCGCAGGGGGCGCACCGGGGAGCTGTTTTTT
>13|TRBV2|few|TRBJ1-1|TRBD1
CASSGQGETEAFF
TGTGCCAGCAGTGGACAGGGGGAGACTGAAGCTTTCTTT
>17|TRBV12-3/TRBV12-4|many|TRBJ2-5|TRBD2
CASSLRLAGLYQETQYF
TGTGCCAGCAGTCTCAGACTAGCGGGGTTGTACCAAGAGACCCAGTACTTC
>12|TRBV7-2|.|TRBJ2-1|.
CALSASSNEQFF
TGTGCCCTAAGCGCTAGCAGCAATGAGCAGTTCTTC
>15|TRBV18|.|TRBJ1-1|.
CASSPSTGMNTEAFF
TGTGCCAGCTCACCCTCGACAGGCATGAACACTGAAGCTTTCTTT
>16|TRBV5-4|many|TRBJ2-3|TRBD2
CASRPPGLHSTDTQYF
TGTGCCAGCAGACCCCCGGGACTACATAGCACAGATACGCAGTATTTT
>14|TRBV2|.|TRBJ2-3|.
CASRPRTAPDTQYF
TGTGCCAGCAGACCCCGGACAGCGCCAGATACGCAGTATTTT
>13|TRBV5-1|many|TRBJ2-4|.
CASSSGQIDIQYF
TGCGCCAGCAGCTCTGGACAAATAGACATTCAGTACTTC
>14|TRBV4-1|.|TRBJ1-4|.
CASSQGGVGEKLFF
TGCGCCAGCAGCCAAGGTGGTGTAGGGGAAAAACTGTTTTTT
>11|TRBV15|few|TRBJ2-7|.
CATFDGYEQYF
TGTGCCACATTTGATGGCTACGAGCAGTACTTC
>13|TRBV20-1|few|TRBJ2-5|.
CSAREGPEETQYF
TGCAGTGCTAGAGAGGGCCCCGAGGAGACCCAGTACTTC
>15|TRBV3-1|.|TRBJ1-1|.
CASSHAGVGRTEAFF
TGTGCCAGCAGCCACGCAGGGGTCGGGAGGACTGAAGCTTTCTTT
>15|TRBV5-1|many|TRBJ1-5|.
CASSLEGYRNQPQHF
TGCGCCAGCAGCTTGGAGGGTTATCGCAATCAGCCCCAGCATTTT
>15|TRBV10-3|.|TRBJ2-5|.
CAISELSGQQETQYF
TGTGCCATCAGTGAGCTCAGTGGACAGCAAGAGACCCAGTACTTC
>15|TRBV7-8|.|TRBJ2-5|TRBD1
CASSARDRGQETQYF
TGTGCCAGCAGTGCAAGAGACAGGGGACAAGAGACCCAGTACTTC